One T cell receptor (beta chain) is described in this entry. The clone's antigen remains unknown. This may stem from a read error, because a much larger clone lies one nucleotide away. cDNA was synthesized by template-switch 5'RACE using a primer with a 10-nucleotide random unique molecular identifier that tagged each TCR transcript. Each sequencing run produced over 160 million TCR-beta sequences covering 15-18 subjects. The RNeasy kit was used to extract total RNA. Using the KAPA Real-time Library Amplification kit, TCR-beta VDJ regions were amplified with primers for the TCR constant region and the 5'RACE anchor. Sample indexes and Illumina adaptors were added in a first PCR, after which library yield was increased in a second PCR. After Ampure bead purification, the roughly 650 bp TCR product was size-selected on a 2% E-gel SizeSelection system. Before pooling, libraries had their quality checked on a Bioanalyzer, their concentration measured with Qubit, and their quantity determined with the Kapa Library Quantification kit. Paired-end 2 x 150 bp sequencing of the libraries was performed on an Illumina HiSeq 2500. To increase sequence diversity, roughly 24-31% phiX was spiked into each library pool. Turning to the authors' computational methods: The quality-filtered reads were processed with the UMI-based MiGEC pipeline, whose error correction step removed more than 80% of the raw TCR sequences. IMGT germline references were used for aligning VDJ genes, and each clonotype was defined as a unique CDR3 amino acid sequence together with its V-J genes. Clonal expansion, Shannon diversity and CDR3 relatedness were evaluated with VDJtools (CalcPairwiseDistances, ClusterSamples), while phylogenetic trees were built in CLCbio workbench. Using coefficient-of-variation modelling across technical triplicates, the study counted a clone as expanded if it had at least 8 unique UMIs. Clones were called with MiXCR by TCRdb after fastp trimmed the public reads at Q25, and only in-frame beta chains were retained. Rows are combined by CDR3 protein, so each entry shows the most common genes and DNA. These V and J calls originate from TCRdb's pipeline instead of the authors' own analysis. The sample yields 50,000 or so distinct CDR3 sequences; about 9.4% were counted once. The ten biggest clones cover 21% of the sample.

The cysteine opens and the phenylalanine closes a CDR3 of 17 amino acids. The CDR3 DNA has 51 bases and is translated from base 1. From the germline V gene, CDR1 is LGHNA and CDR2 is YSLEER. The sample originates from a study of neurological immune-mediated disorders (dated by TCRdb to between 2017 and 2020). About the investigation overall: Using UMI-based sequencing, the study compared peripheral blood TCR-beta repertoires from patients with HTLV-I-associated myelopathy (HAM/TSP), patients with multiple sclerosis, and healthy controls. Longitudinal samples, technical triplicates and paired sorted CD4+ and CD8+ T-cell subsets, alongside PBMC samples, were included among the approximately 110 TCR-beta libraries. The cohort included about 70 subjects: approximately 15 with HAM/TSP, approximately 35 with multiple sclerosis, and around 20 healthy controls.

Study-level results and caveats: No identical CDR3 amino acid sequences were shared among expanded clones across subjects, suggesting private TCR-beta repertoires in all groups. TCR clonal expansion was greatest in HAM/TSP patients and smallest in MS patients, who ranked below even healthy controls.

Libraries from unsorted PBMCs were made from 2 million PBMCs kept in RNAlater at -80 degrees C until RNA extraction. Peripheral blood was subjected to Ficoll-Hypaque density gradient centrifugation to isolate PBMCs, which were then cryopreserved in liquid nitrogen. Sequencing was performed on PBMCs. The sequence came from a woman in her thirties or forties with HTLV-1-associated myelopathy (HAM/TSP). The sequence links TRBV4-3 to TRBJ2-7; TRBD2 matches 9 bases in the middle. The CDR3 region reads CASNQDRASGAGGEQYF. Read as DNA, the sequence is TGCGCCAGCAACCAAGATCGGGCTAGCGGGGCCGGGGGGGAGCAGTACTTC.